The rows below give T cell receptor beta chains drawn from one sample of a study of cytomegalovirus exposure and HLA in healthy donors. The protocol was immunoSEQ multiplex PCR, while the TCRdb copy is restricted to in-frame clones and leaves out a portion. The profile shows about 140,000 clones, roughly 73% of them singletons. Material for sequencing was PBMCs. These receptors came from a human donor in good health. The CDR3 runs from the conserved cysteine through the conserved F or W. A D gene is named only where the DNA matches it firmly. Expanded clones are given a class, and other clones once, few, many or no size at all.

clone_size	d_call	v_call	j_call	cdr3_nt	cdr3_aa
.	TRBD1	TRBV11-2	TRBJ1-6	TGTGCCAGCAGCAACCGGGACAGGGATTCACCCCTCCACTTT	CASSNRDRDSPLHF
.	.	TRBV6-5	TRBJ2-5	TGTGCCAGCAGCTACGATGGGGGGGCGGGGGAGCAGTACTTC	CASSYDGGAGEQYF
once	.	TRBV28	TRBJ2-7	TGTGCCAGCAGTTTCACAGGTTATTCCTACGAGCAGTACTTC	CASSFTGYSYEQYF
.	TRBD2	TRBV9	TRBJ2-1	TGTGCCAGCAGCGTAGCTAGCGGGAGTTTGTGGGGTGAGCAGTTCTTC	CASSVASGSLWGEQFF
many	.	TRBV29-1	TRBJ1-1	TGCAGCGCAAGGACCAGGGGCGACACTGAAGCTTTCTTT	CSARTRGDTEAFF
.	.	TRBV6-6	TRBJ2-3	TGTGCCAGCAGACCCTCCTCGGGTGGGTTAGATACGCAGTATTTT	CASRPSSGGLDTQYF
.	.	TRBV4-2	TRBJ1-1	TGTGCCAGCAGCCAAGATCTGTCAGGGATGGCTTTCTTT	CASSQDLSGMAFF
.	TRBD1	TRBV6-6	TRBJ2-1	TGTGCCAGCAGGGGACAGGGGGCGGATGAGCAGTTCTTC	CASRGQGADEQFF
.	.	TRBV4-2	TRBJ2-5	TGTGCCAGCAGCCAAGAAGGGGCTTCTAAGACCCAGTACTTC	CASSQEGASKTQYF
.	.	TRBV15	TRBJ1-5	TGTGCCACCAGCAGAGTTTACAGAGACGCAGATCAGCCCCAGCATTTT	CATSRVYRDADQPQHF
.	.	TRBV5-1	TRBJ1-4	TGCGCCAGCAGCTTGAATATAGGGGCGGATGAAAAACTGTTTTTT	CASSLNIGADEKLFF
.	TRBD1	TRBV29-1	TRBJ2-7	TGCAGCGTTACGGACAGGGGGCAACCTATTTCCTACGAGCAGTACTTC	CSVTDRGQPISYEQYF
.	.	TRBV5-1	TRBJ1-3	TGCGCCAGCAGCTTGGATGGCGGTGGGGCGGGAAACACCATATATTTT	CASSLDGGGAGNTIYF
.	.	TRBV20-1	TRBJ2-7	TGCAGTGCTTACGACAGACTCGGGCAGTACTTC	CSAYDRLGQYF
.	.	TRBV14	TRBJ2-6	TGTGCCAGCAGCCAAGGGCTCCTCTCTGGGGCCAACGTCCTGACTTTC	CASSQGLLSGANVLTF
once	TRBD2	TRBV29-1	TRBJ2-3	TGCAGCGTGTGGACTAGCGGTTTAGCAGATACGCAGTATTTT	CSVWTSGLADTQYF
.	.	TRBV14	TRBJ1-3	TGTGCCAGCAGCCAGGTCGCGTCGTTCGGAAACACCATATATTTT	CASSQVASFGNTIYF
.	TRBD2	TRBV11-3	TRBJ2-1	TGTGCCAGCAGCTTATTAGGGACTAGCGGGAGATTTGAGCAGTTCTTC	CASSLLGTSGRFEQFF
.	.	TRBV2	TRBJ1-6	TGTGCCAGCAGTCGAGGACAGTATAATTCACCCCTCCACTTT	CASSRGQYNSPLHF
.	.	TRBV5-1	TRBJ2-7	TGCGCCAGCAAAGACGGACAGCGTTCCTACGAGCAGTACTTC	CASKDGQRSYEQYF
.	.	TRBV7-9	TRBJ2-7	TGTGCCAGCAGCTTAGGGACAGCCTCCTACGAGCAGTACTTC	CASSLGTASYEQYF
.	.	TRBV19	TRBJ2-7	TGTGCCTCCAGCCGGCTAGCCGACTACGAGCAGTACTTC	CASSRLADYEQYF
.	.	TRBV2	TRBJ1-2	TGTGCCAGCAGAATTACGGACTATGGCTACACCTTC	CASRITDYGYTF
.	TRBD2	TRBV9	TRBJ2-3	TGTGCCAGCAGCGGCCTCCCCGGGACTAGCGGGGGTAAGGATACGCAGTATTTT	CASSGLPGTSGGKDTQYF
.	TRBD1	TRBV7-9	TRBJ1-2	TGTGCCAGCAGCTTGCTTTGGGACAGGGGAAAGAACTATGGCTACACCTTC	CASSLLWDRGKNYGYTF
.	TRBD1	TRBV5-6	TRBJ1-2	TGTGCCAGCAGCTTGGCTCCAGGGGGCGATGGCTACACCTTC	CASSLAPGGDGYTF
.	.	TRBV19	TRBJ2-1	TGTGCCAGTAGTATAGATAGGGGGAGCTCCTACAATGAGCAGTTCTTC	CASSIDRGSSYNEQFF
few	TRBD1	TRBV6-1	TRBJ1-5	TGTGCCAGCAGTGAATGGGGGCGGGACAGGGGATTTCATCAGCCCCAGCATTTT	CASSEWGRDRGFHQPQHF